These T cell receptor beta chains were read from a single sample in a study of response to subunit inactivated influenza vaccine. TCRdb analysed the RT-PCR reads with MiXCR anew, one entry per CDR3 protein. The sample carries more than 450,000 distinct CDR3 sequences, 10% to 15% recorded once. Material: PBMCs from blood, obtained on the day of vaccination. These TCRs come from a man aged 50 to 60 who received an inactivated influenza vaccine. Each CDR3 is given with its conserved first and last residue. Fields, in order: clone size, D gene, J gene, V gene, CDR3 DNA, CDR3 protein. A D gene is named only where the DNA matches it firmly. Size is stated for part of the rows, as once, few or many counts, or as a class when the clone is expanded.

few	TRBD1	TRBJ2-7	TRBV5-1	TGCGCCAGCAGCTTACAGGGGGCAGCAAGTAACGAGCAGTACTTC	CASSLQGAASNEQYF
.	.	TRBJ2-7	TRBV11-2	TGTGCCAGCAGCTTGGACCGCCCAAGCTCCTACGAGCAGTACTTC	CASSLDRPSSYEQYF
few	TRBD2	TRBJ2-1	TRBV6-2/TRBV6-3	TGTGCCAGCAGTTACTCGGCTAGCGGGAGACAGTTCTTC	CASSYSASGRQFF
many	TRBD2	TRBJ2-3	TRBV27	TGTGCCAGCAGTACATACCGAGGACTAGCTCCAGATACGCAGTATTTT	CASSTYRGLAPDTQYF
many	.	TRBJ1-1	TRBV6-1	TGTGCCAGCAGTACGGGCCAGCTCACTGAAGCTTTCTTT	CASSTGQLTEAFF
.	TRBD2	TRBJ2-1	TRBV7-2	TGTGCCAGCAGCTTAGCGGGTAGCGGGAACCACAATGAGCAGTTCTTC	CASSLAGSGNHNEQFF
.	.	TRBJ2-1	TRBV20-1	TGCAGTGCTAGTCGGCAGGCTGAAGATGAGCAGTTCTTC	CSASRQAEDEQFF
many	TRBD1	TRBJ2-3	TRBV7-3	TGTGCCAGCAGCAGACAGGGAATAACAGATACGCAGTATTTT	CASSRQGITDTQYF
.	.	TRBJ2-6	TRBV25-1	TGTGCCAGCAGTCGACAGTTCCCCTCTGGGGCCAACGTCCTGACTTTC	CASSRQFPSGANVLTF
.	TRBD1	TRBJ1-1	TRBV12-3/TRBV12-4	TGTGCCAGCAGACAACAGGGGGTCATGAACACTGAAGCTTTCTTT	CASRQQGVMNTEAFF
many	.	TRBJ1-2	TRBV7-9	TGTGCCAGCAGCCTAGGACAGTTCTATGGCTACACCTTC	CASSLGQFYGYTF
few	.	TRBJ2-1	TRBV7-2	TGTGCCAGCAGCTCCCCGGGCTTCTACAATGAGCAGTTCTTC	CASSSPGFYNEQFF
.	.	TRBJ1-4	TRBV7-9	TGTGCCAGCAGCTTAGCGGAGGTCGAGAATGAAAAACTGTTTTTT	CASSLAEVENEKLFF
many	.	TRBJ2-7	TRBV4-1	TGCGCCAGCAGTCGGACAGCCCAAGTCTACGAGCAGTACTTC	CASSRTAQVYEQYF
.	TRBD2	TRBJ2-3	TRBV29-1	TGCAGCGTTGTTTCCCCTAGCGGGAGGCTTGCTACGCAGTATTTT	CSVVSPSGRLATQYF
.	TRBD1	TRBJ2-7	TRBV10-2	TGCGCCAGCAGTGGACAGGGGGTCAAGTTCTACGAGCAGTACTTC	CASSGQGVKFYEQYF
many	.	TRBJ2-2	TRBV7-6	TGTGCCAGCAGCCCAAGAAGGACTCGCACCGGGGAGCTGTTTTTT	CASSPRRTRTGELFF
.	TRBD1	TRBJ2-1	TRBV5-5	TGTGCCAGCAGCTTGGATTCGGACAGGTTCCCGTTCTTC	CASSLDSDRFPFF
few	.	TRBJ1-5	TRBV12-3/TRBV12-4	TGTGCCAGCAGTTTACACGGCAGTGTATGGCCCCAGCATTTT	CASSLHGSVWPQHF
many	.	TRBJ2-1	TRBV7-9	TGTGCCAGCAGCTTAGAGAGAGGGGAGCAGTTCTTC	CASSLERGEQFF
few	TRBD2	TRBJ2-7	TRBV13	TGTGCCAGCAGCCGCCGGGGGGAACTCGTCAGCGAGCAGTACTTC	CASSRRGELVSEQYF
few	.	TRBJ2-1	TRBV11-2	TGTGCCAGCAGTCTCCTGTTTGGATCACAATCCTACAATGAGCAGTTCTTC	CASSLLFGSQSYNEQFF
many	TRBD1	TRBJ1-6	TRBV20-1	TGCAGTGCTAGAGAGGGACAGGGACGTTCACCCCTCCACTTT	CSAREGQGRSPLHF
few	TRBD2	TRBJ2-1	TRBV7-3	TGTGCCAGCAGCTTATTACCCTCCCCTAGCGGGAGGGACAATGAGCAGTTCTTC	CASSLLPSPSGRDNEQFF
.	.	TRBJ2-1	TRBV4-2	TGTGCCAGCAGCCAAGAGCCCAGTCCCTCCTACAATGAGCAGTTCTTC	CASSQEPSPSYNEQFF
.	.	TRBJ2-3	TRBV7-9	TGTGCCAGCGAGGACAGTAACACAGATACGCAGTATTTT	CASEDSNTDTQYF
.	TRBD2	TRBJ2-1	TRBV6-1	TGTGCCAGCACGGGACTAGCGGCAGGAAGGTACAATGAGCAGTTCTTC	CASTGLAAGRYNEQFF
few	.	TRBJ2-2	TRBV5-1	TGCGCCAGCAGCTTGACGACAGGCACCGGGGAGCTGTTTTTT	CASSLTTGTGELFF
.	.	TRBJ2-6	TRBV4-3	TGCGCCAGCAGCCAAAGTAACTCTGGGGCCAACGTCCTGACTTTC	CASSQSNSGANVLTF
few	.	TRBJ2-7	TRBV28	TGTGCCGGCTCGCCCGGTCCCTCCTACGAGCAGTACTTC	CAGSPGPSYEQYF
.	.	TRBJ2-1	TRBV11-2	TGTGCCAGCAGCTTAGAGGAGGTGGGTGAGCAGTTCTTC	CASSLEEVGEQFF
.	.	TRBJ2-7	TRBV5-1	TGCGCCAGCAGCAAAACGGACCTGGCAGTGACATACGAGCAGTACTTC	CASSKTDLAVTYEQYF
few	TRBD1	TRBJ2-7	TRBV20-1	TGCAGTGCTACAGGGGGCTACTCCTACGAGCAGTACTTC	CSATGGYSYEQYF
few	.	TRBJ1-1	TRBV12-3/TRBV12-4	TGTGCCAGCAGTTTCGACCTGTGGATCGAAGCTTTCTTT	CASSFDLWIEAFF
.	TRBD2	TRBJ2-1	TRBV7-2	TGTGCCAGCAGCTTATTCCCCGGGACTAGCGGGAAGAATGAGCAGTTCTTC	CASSLFPGTSGKNEQFF
few	.	TRBJ2-1	TRBV18	TGTGCCAGCTCACCCCTGTTGCTCGGGAATGAGCAGTTCTTC	CASSPLLLGNEQFF
few	TRBD2	TRBJ2-3	TRBV5-1	TGCGCCAGCAGCTTGGTTACGCGGGGGGTAGGGACAGATACGCAGTATTTT	CASSLVTRGVGTDTQYF
few	TRBD2	TRBJ2-3	TRBV4-1	TGCGCCAGCAGCCCCCCATTAGCGGGGGGCTTAGATACGCAGTATTTT	CASSPPLAGGLDTQYF
few	TRBD1	TRBJ2-7	TRBV5-5	TGTGCCAGCTCCAGGACAGGGGTAAACGAGCAGTACTTC	CASSRTGVNEQYF
.	.	TRBJ2-2	TRBV3-1	TGTGCCAGCAGGGGGGGACAGAAGTTCACCGGGGAGCTGTTTTTT	CASRGGQKFTGELFF
few	.	TRBJ1-2	TRBV4-1	TGCGCCAGCAGCCAAGATGGTTTTGGCTATGGCTACACCTTC	CASSQDGFGYGYTF
.	TRBD1	TRBJ1-6	TRBV4-1	TGCGCCAGCAGCCAAGTGGGCCGAGGGGGCAATTCACCCCTCCACTTT	CASSQVGRGGNSPLHF
few	TRBD1	TRBJ2-5	TRBV25-1	TGTGCCAGCAGTGTATCCGGGACAGGGTGGGAGACCCAGTACTTC	CASSVSGTGWETQYF
many	TRBD2	TRBJ2-3	TRBV20-1	TGCAGTGCTAGTAGGCGGGGGGGCACAGATACGCAGTATTTT	CSASRRGGTDTQYF
.	.	TRBJ1-3	TRBV4-1	TGCGCCAGCAGCCAAGATATTCAGGCCTTGAACTCTGGAAACACCATATATTTT	CASSQDIQALNSGNTIYF
.	.	TRBJ2-1	TRBV7-9	TGTGCCAGCAGCTTAAGGGGGTTTAGGCAGTTCTTC	CASSLRGFRQFF
few	.	TRBJ1-4	TRBV4-2	TGTGCCAGCAGCGGGCAGGGATCAACTAATGAAAAACTGTTTTTT	CASSGQGSTNEKLFF
.	.	TRBJ2-7	TRBV7-4	TGTGCCATCTCCAAGGGGGTGCCGGGTGATTCCTACGAGCAGTACTTC	CAISKGVPGDSYEQYF
few	.	TRBJ2-5	TRBV5-1	TGCGCCAGCAGCTACGGTCGGGGTACGACCCCCAATGGGGAGACCCAGTACTTC	CASSYGRGTTPNGETQYF
few	.	TRBJ2-1	TRBV2	TGTGCCAGCAGTGGGTGGGAGTACAACCCCTACAATGAGCAGTTCTTC	CASSGWEYNPYNEQFF
many	.	TRBJ2-6	TRBV6-5	TGTGCCAGCAGTTATTCCGTGTCAGTCGGGGCCAACGTCCTGACTTTC	CASSYSVSVGANVLTF